One sample yielded the 14 T cell receptor beta chains listed below, sequenced in a study of monozygotic twins with inflammatory bowel disease. TCRdb reprocessed the 5' RACE reads and reports one entry per CDR3 protein, with no DNA. This sample's table reports around 410,000 distinct CDR3 sequences. Sequencing input: blood. Source of these receptors: a human donor with ulcerative colitis or Crohn's disease, or a healthy co-twin of an affected twin (not recorded which).

The V and J genes are TRBV20-1 and TRBJ2-7; the TCRdb call, TRBD2, lacks DNA for checking. Germline CDR1 and CDR2: DFQATT and SNEGSKA (reference sequence). The CDR3 runs 13 residues. The CDR3 reads CSARTSGVYEQYF.

This rearrangement joins TRBV6-1 to TRBJ2-3. Germline assignment: CDR1 MNHNS and CDR2 SASEGT. The CDR3 extends over 13 amino acids. The chain's CDR3 is CASSESSTDTQYF.

This sequence joins TRBV5-1 and TRBJ2-7; there is no DNA to check the TCRdb D call of TRBD1. CDR1 and CDR2 (germline): SGHRS, YFSETQ. This CDR3 comprises 16 residues. CDR3: CASSFLTSDRGNEQYF.

V and J are TRBV6-1 and TRBJ1-2; TCRdb lists TRBD1, though no DNA is available to test this call. CDR1 MNHNS and CDR2 SASEGT come from the germline V gene. The CDR3 runs to 14 residues. The CDR3 region is CASRRTGFNYGYTF.

V usage is TRBV7-3 and J usage is TRBJ2-2; TCRdb lists TRBD2, though no DNA is available to test this call. Germline values: CDR1 SGHTA, CDR2 FQGTGA. The CDR3 has 18 residues. The CDR3 spells CASSLRSSGRNVPGELFF.

The V and J genes are TRBV25-1 and TRBJ2-2; TCRdb's D gene call, TRBD2, goes unchecked for lack of DNA. Germline V gene sequence: CDR1 MGHDK, CDR2 SYGVNS. The CDR3 has 15 residues. CDR3: CASTERLAGPGELFF.

The chain carries TRBV20-1 and TRBJ2-2. Germline V gene lookup returns CDR1 DFQATT and CDR2 SNEGSKA (reference sequence). The CDR3 extends over 13 amino acids. CDR3 sequence: CSAESTNTGELFF.

The rearrangement uses TRBV7-6 and TRBJ2-1; checking the TCRdb D call of TRBD1 is not possible without DNA. Germline values: CDR1 SGHVS, CDR2 FNYEAQ. The CDR3 loop spans 14 amino acids. The CDR3 sequence is CASSLARGVSEQFF.

The rearrangement uses TRBV7-8 and TRBJ1-5; TCRdb designates TRBD1, a call that cannot be tested without DNA. Germline-derived CDR1 and CDR2 are SGHVS and FQNEAQ. CDR3 size: 13 residues. CDR3 loop: CASSLGTHQPQHF.

This chain links TRBV29-1 with TRBJ1-2; as DNA is missing, the TRBD1 call by TCRdb cannot be tested. CDR3 length: 12 residues. Germline V lookup: CDR1 SQVTM, CDR2 ANQGSEA. The chain's CDR3 is CSVLGARYGYTF. The full variable domain, completed using reference TRBV29-1 and TRBJ1-2, is SAVISQKPSRDICQRGTSLTIQCQVDSQVTMMFWYRQQPGQSLTLIATANQGSEATYESGFVIDKFPISRPNLTFSTLTVSNMSPEDSSIYLCSVLGARYGYTFGSGTRLTVV.

The V and J genes are TRBV25-1 and TRBJ1-1. This CDR3 comprises 14 residues. Germline lookup yields CDR1 MGHDK and CDR2 SYGVNS. The CDR3 region is CASSEGGMSSEAFF.

The chain couples TRBV11-3 to TRBJ2-3; TCRdb returns TRBD2, unconfirmable since there is no DNA. The CDR3 extends over 15 amino acids. CDR1 SGHNT and CDR2 YENEEA come from the germline V gene. CDR3 loop: CASSFSGGVTDTQYF. The whole variable domain, filled in from reference TRBV11-3 and TRBJ2-3, reads EAGVVQSPRYKIIEKKQPVAFWCNPISGHNTLYWYLQNLGQGPELLIRYENEEAVDDSQLPKDRFSAERLKGVDSTLKIQPAELGDSAVYLCASSFSGGVTDTQYFGPGTRLTVL.

V and J are TRBV30 and TRBJ2-5; TCRdb returns TRBD2, unconfirmable since there is no DNA. CDR1 is GTSNPN and CDR2 is SVGIG in the germline V gene (reference sequence). The CDR3 spans 15 residues. This CDR3 is CAWKSGGPPIETQYF.

The CDR3 region is CASSLEGGSNTGELFF. The V call is TRBV5-1, the J call TRBJ2-2; absent DNA, TCRdb's TRBD1 call cannot be checked. Germline V CDR1 and CDR2: SGHRS, YFSETQ. The CDR3 is 16 amino acids.